This TCR beta chain was retrieved from a study of cytomegalovirus exposure and HLA in healthy donors. Some clones are missing from TCRdb's copy, which holds only in-frame ones; the method was immunoSEQ multiplex PCR. In the table there are approximately 140,000 clones, about 87% of which are singletons. This receptor was identified in a man in his late teens or twenties in good health and CMV-seropositive. What was sequenced was PBMCs.

The CDR3 spells CASSQEVDADGYTF. CDR3 DNA sequence: TGTGCCAGCAGCCAAGAGGTGGATGCGGATGGCTACACCTTC. The rearrangement uses TRBV4-2 and TRBJ1-2, with D uncertain. CDR3 length: 14 residues. Germline-derived CDR1 and CDR2 are LGHNA and YNFKEQ. Trimming removed 0 bases from V and 6 bases from J, with 11 bases in between.